Sequencing of this TCR beta chain was carried out in a study of technical replicates of blood from several donors. Method: immunoSEQ multiplex PCR; TCRdb's copy keeps in-frame clones and lacks some. The sample shows 70,000 to 85,000 clones, 92% of them seen only once. Trimming cost V 2 bases and J 9 bases; bases outside gene matches: 10. CDR3 length: 15 amino acids. Germline-derived CDR1 and CDR2 are SGDLS and YYNGEE. This receptor was taken from a human donor in good health. The chain carries TRBV9 and TRBJ2-1, with 8 nucleotides matching TRBD2. Sequencing used T cells isolated from PBMCs. DNA for the CDR3: TGTGCCAGCAGCGTCGGAGGGACTAGTTTAGGTGAGCAGTTCTTC. It encodes CASSVGGTSLGEQFF.